Included here is one T cell receptor (beta chain) sequence, with context. Germline loops: CDR1 KGHSH, CDR2 LQKENI. Germline trimming cut 3 bases from V and 7 bases from J; bases unmatched to any gene: 7. The CDR3 contains 15 residues. The data belong to a study of shared clonotypes between healthy human individuals. Using immunoSEQ multiplex PCR, the repertoire was profiled, and TCRdb retains in-frame clones only, with some absent. The table has about a million clones, roughly 80% seen once. The TCR comes from a man aged 18 to 30 in good health. Some clones in this sample may be carry-over from other donors' samples. Source material: memory CD4+ T cells from PBMCs. Subset given: CD45RA-negative fraction. The chain recombines TRBV18 with TRBJ2-2, with 8 bases matching TRBD1. In nucleotides, the CDR3 is TGTGCCAGCTCACCGACTGCAGGGGGCATCGGGGAGCTGTTTTTT. This gives the protein CASSPTAGGIGELFF.